This T cell receptor (beta chain) was profiled in a study of OX40 agonist ivuxolimab in advanced cancers. As to this clone: Its antigen is as yet unknown.

Whole-study results and caveats: At doses 0.1 to 3.0 mg/kg, CD4+ and CD8+ clones expanded.

Between the trimmed V and J ends, which lost 1 base and 6 bases, there was a span of 4 bases. CDR1 is MNHNS and CDR2 is SASEGT in the germline V gene. This CDR3 has 13 amino acids. Data came from immunoSEQ multiplex PCR; TCRdb stores just in-frame clones and leaves some out. The sample holds about 77,000 clones, roughly nine tenths seen once. This material consisted of CD4+ or CD8+ T cells sorted from blood, taken in a trial of the OX40 agonist ivuxolimab. This clonotype was sampled from an adult with an advanced solid tumor such as melanoma, head and neck, liver or kidney cancer. This chain uses TRBV6-1 with TRBJ1-6; the D is unclear. CDR3 region: CASSEGLNSPLHF. The CDR3 DNA follows: TGTGCCAGCAGTGAAGGGCTTAATTCACCCCTCCACTTT.